This T cell receptor beta chain comes out of a study of shared T cell receptors in the human thymus (dated by TCRdb to the early 2020s). A note on the overall study: The study examined how self-reactive, shared T-cell receptor alpha chains are generated in the human thymus.

A word on this clone: The antigen it binds to is not known. The input lacks base qualities; no much larger clone sits a single base away.

Library method: the immunoSEQ multiplex PCR assay. TCRdb took this table from immuneACCESS and kept in-frame rearrangements with V and J called. Such tables lack part of the clones; where checked against another copy, unresolved V genes explain under half of the gap, and the rest is unexplained. The sample contains over 350,000 clones, about 95% of them found a single time. The ten largest clones add up to approximately 0.02% of the sample. The CDR3 covers 16 residues, taking in both the cysteine and the phenylalanine. Only CDR3 DNA is held: 48 bases, read in frame from base 1. Taken from the germline V gene (reference sequence), the CDR1 and CDR2 loops are SEHNR and FQNEAQ. Ends trimmed: V by 5 bases, J by 5 bases; bases unmatched to a gene: 10.

The sample taken for sequencing was thymocytes. The TCR sequence derives from a human donor. This chain is built from TRBV7-9 and TRBJ2-1; the junction holds 9 bases that match TRBD2. DNA sequence: TGTGCCAGCAGCCGAGGGACTAGCCCCCAGAACAATGAGCAGTTCTTC. Translated, it reads CASSRGTSPQNNEQFF.